These 18 T cell receptor beta chains were sequenced from one sample in a study of human T cells and chemical hapten exposure (dated by TCRdb to the early 2020s). Libraries were prepared through RACE. The reads were generated on a NextSeq 500. Through fastp at Q25 and MiXCR, TCRdb rebuilt clones from the public reads, retaining in-frame beta chains. Each entry is one CDR3 protein sequence, shown with its most common DNA and genes. The sample table records 150,000 to 200,000 distinct CDR3 sequences; 13% to 15% of these occur just once. Around 1.7% of the sample is held by the ten biggest clonotypes. Sample time point, as interpreted from the label and publication: patch test 1, 2 weeks after DPC sensitization. Per the publication, the treatment or condition label means: therapeutic diphenylcyclopropenone sensitization with weekly scalp DPC. The sample consisted of whole blood, taken in connection with sensitization to the hapten diphenylcyclopropenone (DPC). The receptors originated from a woman aged 30 to 39 with alopecia areata. Some clones in this sample may be carry-over from other donors' samples.

This clonotype was counted a few times. Since no conserved phenylalanine or tryptophan closes the CDR3, a read error is the likely cause. No DNA is shown, since the ends of the CDR3 on it are uncertain; the CDR3 is the one TCRdb lists. V is TRBV7-8 and J is TRBJ2-7. A total of 11 residues make up the CDR3, ends included. Germline V CDR1 and CDR2: SGHVS, FQNEAQ. The CDR3 loop is CASSLGLRDAS.

The chain joins TRBV3-1 to TRBJ2-1; D possibly corresponds to TRBD2 (6 bases). Germline V gives CDR1 LGHDT, CDR2 YNNKEL (reference sequence). CDR3 size: 13 residues. The V end lost 6 bases, the J end lost 10 bases, and 16 bases lay between the germline ends. The CDR3 region has the DNA TGTGCCAGCAGACAGTCCCCACGGGAGGAGCAGTTCTTC. This translates into CASRQSPREEQFF.

The chain uses TRBV29-1 and TRBJ1-5; D remains ambiguous. Germline CDR1 is SQVTM and CDR2 is ANQGSEA. V dropped 4 bases and J dropped 0 bases, with 7 bases sitting between them. There are 13 residues in the CDR3. In nucleotides, the CDR3 is TGCAGCGTTGGTGCAGGTAGCAATCAGCCCCAGCATTTT. Its protein is CSVGAGSNQPQHF.

The chain is built from TRBV6-2 or TRBV6-3 and TRBJ1-5, with D perhaps matching TRBD1 (5 bases). CDR3 length: 15 amino acids. CDR1 is MNHEY, CDR2 SVGEGT, per germline. The V end lost 5 bases, the J end lost 4 bases, and 15 bases lay between the germline ends. This CDR3 reads CASSPSGDGNQPQHF. CDR3 DNA: TGTGCCAGCAGTCCTAGCGGGGACGGGAATCAGCCCCAGCATTTT.

In this sample, this clonotype turned up a few times. In DNA, the CDR3 is TGTGCCAGCAGTTACAGTGTCCGTGGCTACACCTTC. The encoded protein is CASSYSVRGYTF. J is TRBJ1-2 and V is TRBV6-2 or TRBV6-3, with no clear D. Germline V CDR1 and CDR2: MNHEY, SVGEGT. The CDR3 spans 12 residues. The V end lost 2 bases, the J end lost 7 bases, and 8 bases lay between the germline ends.

The V gene is TRBV19, the J gene TRBJ1-1; no reliable D call. V gave up 3 bases and J gave up 1 base, with 6 bases separating them. CDR1 LNHDA and CDR2 SQIVND come from the germline V gene (reference sequence). CDR3 length: 13 amino acids. The CDR3 is CASSITENTEAFF. For the CDR3, the DNA is TGTGCCAGTAGTATTACAGAGAACACTGAAGCTTTCTTT.

The gene calls are TRBV10-2 and TRBJ2-7, with D uncertain. The germline V and J ends were trimmed by 3 bases and 7 bases, with 19 bases remaining between them. The CDR3 consists of 15 residues. In germline, CDR1 is WSHSY, CDR2 SAAADI. CDR3: CASSESDEELREQYF. CDR3 in DNA: TGCGCCAGCAGTGAATCCGACGAAGAATTGCGGGAGCAGTACTTC.

The V gene is TRBV19, the J gene TRBJ1-1, with D uncertain. This CDR3 region has 14 residues. V was pared by 6 bases and J by 1 base, with 12 bases between. Germline CDR1 LNHDA, CDR2 SQIVND (reference sequence). The CDR3 sequence: CASRPILANTEAFF. The CDR3 DNA follows: TGTGCCAGTAGACCCATACTTGCGAACACTGAAGCTTTCTTT.

This clonotype was counted between two and nine times. This chain links TRBV5-1 with TRBJ2-5, with unresolved D. The ends were cut back, 4 bases at V and 2 bases at J, with 6 bases in the middle. The CDR3 runs to 12 residues. Germline assignment: CDR1 SGHRS and CDR2 YFSETQ. CDR3 sequence: CASSLKQETQYF. Here the CDR3 DNA reads TGCGCCAGCAGCCTCAAACAAGAGACCCAGTACTTC.

This sequence joins TRBV18 and TRBJ1-1, with D tentatively TRBD1 (5 bases). Trimming left V 6 bases short and J 4 bases short, with 6 bases between. Germline loops: CDR1 KGHSH, CDR2 LQKENI. CDR3 length: 11 residues. The CDR3 is CASSDSTEAFF. CDR3 DNA sequence: TGTGCCAGCTCCGACAGCACTGAAGCTTTCTTT.

The chain joins TRBV29-1 to TRBJ1-2; D is uncertain. Looked up from germline, CDR1 is SQVTM and CDR2 is ANQGSEA. The length of the CDR3 is 15 residues. The V gene lost 4 bases and the J gene lost 2 bases, with 17 bases spanning the gap. CDR3 region: CSVVNRAQTNYGYTF. The CDR3 DNA is TGCAGCGTTGTGAATCGAGCACAGACCAACTATGGCTACACCTTC.

This clonotype was counted between two and nine times. The CDR3 spells CASSFGVGEAFF. The DNA of the CDR3 is TGTGCCAGCAGTTTTGGTGTAGGTGAAGCTTTCTTT. The chain employs TRBV12-3 or TRBV12-4 and TRBJ1-1, with unresolved D. This CDR3 is built from 12 residues. V gave up 3 bases and J gave up 7 bases, with 9 bases separating them.

This clonotype was counted a few times. The chain employs TRBV20-1 and TRBJ2-1; 9 bases are a match to TRBD2. Germline-derived CDR1 and CDR2 are DFQATT and SNEGSKA (reference sequence). The CDR3 spans 14 residues. Losses at the gene ends were 2 bases for V and 8 bases for J; bases not matched to a gene: 7. The CDR3 is CSARWGGRADEQFF. In nucleotides, the CDR3 is TGCAGTGCTAGATGGGGCGGGAGGGCCGATGAGCAGTTCTTC.

The chain recombines TRBV7-2 with TRBJ2-3; TRBD1 aligns across 9 bases. This CDR3 is 16 amino acids long. Trimming cost V 5 bases and J 7 bases; bases outside gene matches: 13. Germline CDR1 is SGHTA and CDR2 is FQGNSA. The CDR3 DNA reads TGTGCCAGCAGCCGAGGGACCGGGACAGGGTTGAATACGCAGTATTTT. Translated: CASSRGTGTGLNTQYF. The full variable domain, its missing parts supplied by reference TRBV7-2 and TRBJ2-3, is GAGVSQSPSNKVTEKGKDVELRCDPISGHTALYWYRQSLGQGLEFLIYFQGNSAPDKSGLPSDRFSAERTGGSVSTLTIQRTQQEDSAVYLCASSRGTGTGLNTQYFGPGTRLTVL.

This clonotype was counted ten times or more. The chain recombines TRBV7-6 with TRBJ2-3; 10 bases map to TRBD2. There are 16 residues in the CDR3. V was clipped by 5 bases and J by 4 bases; unmatched bases: 9. The V gene's germline CDR1 is SGHVS and CDR2 FNYEAQ. The CDR3 sequence: CASSPGVAGGADTQYF. DNA of the CDR3: TGTGCCAGCAGCCCAGGGGTAGCGGGGGGCGCAGATACGCAGTATTTT.

The J gene is TRBJ2-2, the V gene TRBV6-2 or TRBV6-3; 12 bases agree with TRBD2. J was trimmed by 4 bases and V by 5 bases; bases with no gene match: 8. CDR3 length equals 17 residues. Germline V lookup: CDR1 MNHEY, CDR2 SVGEGT. CDR3 residues: CASSPERLAGVTGELFF. The DNA of the CDR3 is TGTGCCAGCAGTCCTGAACGACTAGCGGGGGTCACCGGGGAGCTGTTTTTT.

The genes are TRBV7-2 and TRBJ2-7; the D is unclear. Trimming pared 1 base from V and 3 bases from J, leaving 16 bases between. Germline values: CDR1 SGHTA, CDR2 FQGNSA. This CDR3 comprises 16 residues. In DNA, the CDR3 is TGTGCCAGCAGCTTAGATCCTGGCCGTGGAATCTACGAGCAGTACTTC. This translates into CASSLDPGRGIYEQYF. Full variable domain (outside the CDR3, taken from reference TRBV7-2 and TRBJ2-7): GAGVSQSPSNKVTEKGKDVELRCDPISGHTALYWYRQSLGQGLEFLIYFQGNSAPDKSGLPSDRFSAERTGGSVSTLTIQRTQQEDSAVYLCASSLDPGRGIYEQYFGPGTRLTVT.

The CDR3 DNA sequence: TGCAGTGCTAGGGTAGGGCCGGCTAATGAAAAACTGTTTTTT. Its translation is CSARVGPANEKLFF. The chain recombines TRBV20-1 with TRBJ1-4; no definite D call. The V gene's germline CDR1 is DFQATT and CDR2 SNEGSKA (reference sequence). This CDR3 is built from 14 residues. V was pared by 3 bases and J by 3 bases, with 11 bases between.